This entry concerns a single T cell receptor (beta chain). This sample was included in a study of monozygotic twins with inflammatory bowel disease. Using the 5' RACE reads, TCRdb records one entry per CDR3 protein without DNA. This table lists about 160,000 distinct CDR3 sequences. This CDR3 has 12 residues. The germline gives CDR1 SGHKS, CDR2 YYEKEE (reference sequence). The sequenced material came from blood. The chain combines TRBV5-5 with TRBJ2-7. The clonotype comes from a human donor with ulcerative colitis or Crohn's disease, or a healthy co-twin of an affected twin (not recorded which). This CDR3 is CASSLRVHEQYF.